This T cell receptor (beta chain) emerged from a study of T cell changes during pregnancy in multiple sclerosis. Assay used: immunoSEQ multiplex PCR; TCRdb lists only in-frame clones, some missing. This sample carries about 73,000 clones, more than 90% of them seen once, and the ten largest clones take approximately 2%. Trimming pared 1 base from V and 1 base from J, leaving 13 bases between. From germline, CDR1 is MGHRA and CDR2 YSYEKL. The CDR3 has 16 residues. The clonotype was recovered from a female donor in good health, enrolled as a control in a pregnancy study. The sequencing used peripheral blood, collected in the second trimester of pregnancy. V usage is TRBV4-1 and J usage is TRBJ1-2; D remains unclear. The DNA for the CDR3 is TGCGCCAGCAGCCAAGGCGGCAGCGGAATTAACTATGGCTACACCTTC. The encoded protein is CASSQGGSGINYGYTF.